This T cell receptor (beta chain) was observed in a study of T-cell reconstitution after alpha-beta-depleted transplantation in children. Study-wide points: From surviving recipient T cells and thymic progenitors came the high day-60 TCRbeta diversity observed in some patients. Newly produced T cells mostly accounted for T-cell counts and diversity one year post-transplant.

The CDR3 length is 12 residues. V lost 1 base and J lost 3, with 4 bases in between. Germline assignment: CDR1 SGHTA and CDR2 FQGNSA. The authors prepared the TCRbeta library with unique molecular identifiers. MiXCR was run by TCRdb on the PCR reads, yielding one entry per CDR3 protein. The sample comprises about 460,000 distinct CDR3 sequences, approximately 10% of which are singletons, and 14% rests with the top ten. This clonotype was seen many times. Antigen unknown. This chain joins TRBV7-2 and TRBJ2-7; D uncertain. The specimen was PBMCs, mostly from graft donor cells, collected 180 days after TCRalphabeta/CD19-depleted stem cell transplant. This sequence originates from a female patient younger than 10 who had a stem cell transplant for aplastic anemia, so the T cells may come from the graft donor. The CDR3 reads CASSLGVYEQYF. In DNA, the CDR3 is TGTGCCAGCAGCTTAGGGGTCTACGAGCAGTACTTC. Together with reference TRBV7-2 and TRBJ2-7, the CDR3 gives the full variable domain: GAGVSQSPSNKVTEKGKDVELRCDPISGHTALYWYRQSLGQGLEFLIYFQGNSAPDKSGLPSDRFSAERTGGSVSTLTIQRTQQEDSAVYLCASSLGVYEQYFGPGTRLTVT.